This entry describes one TCR beta chain. Its cognate antigen has yet to be identified. The data stem from a study of cytomegalovirus exposure and HLA in healthy donors (dated 2017 in TCRdb). Context from the whole study: In an earlier analysis of approximately 500 of the donors, 250 to 350 Gb of sequence data and 90 million to 120 million unique TCR beta sequences from 150 million to 200 million T cells were reported. An early release covering just under 650 HLA-typed donors comprised about 310 gigabases of sequencing data and around 85 million unique TCR sequences. The genetic ancestry cluster associated with self-reported Caucasian donors included over 65% of the 350 to 500 genotyped donors. The study aimed to test whether signatures of past pathogen exposure could be identified by cataloging public T cell receptors. The T cell repertoires of 666 subjects were profiled by immunosequencing and related to cytomegalovirus serostatus. In addition to the first cohort of 650 to 750 subjects, a separate validation cohort of 120 different subjects was used. To predict cytomegalovirus infection status, the study combined high-throughput TCR immunosequencing, statistical association of individual TCRs with disease status, and machine learning. To study patterns of TCR occurrence, a later analysis re-analyzed previously published TCR beta repertoires from 650 to 750 donors and added high-resolution HLA genotyping. Rather than using new phenotypic data, the later analysis identified candidate immune exposures from TCR beta sequences and from how often those sequences occurred across donors. An earlier analysis of 587 of the donors used high-throughput TCR beta sequencing to judge whether each TCR beta V gene segment behaved as functional or pseudogenic. Donor age, sex, ethnicity and CMV serostatus were collected together with the repertoire data. A later genetic analysis used genome-wide SNP genotypes for about three fifths of the roughly 700 donors, treating that subset as a discovery cohort. All discovery cohort repertoires had been generated using a single sequencing platform. HLA typing covered class I and class II loci at four-digit resolution. The number of donors typed differed by locus, with about 620-630 for A, B, C, DRB1 and DQB1, over 500 for DQA1, 600 to 610 for DPA1, and 450 to 480 for DPB1. Because of strong linkage in the cohort, roughly 5 DR-DQ haplotypes were treated as single units for association and clustering. Among some 410 genotyped donors of the cohort, an average of roughly 230,000 unique TCR beta nucleotide sequences was sequenced per donor, of which roughly 17% were non-productive. Overall results and qualifications from the work: In a later analysis, most CMV-associated TCR beta chains were found to appear HLA-restricted, with HLA associations seemingly driven largely by CMV exposure. When HLA alleles, especially DR and DQ, strongly co-occurred, TCR associations were difficult to assign to individual alleles. According to the authors, the approach could potentially be generalized to other disease states and immunological phenotypes. A few of the identified cytomegalovirus-associated TCR beta chains were confirmed in vitro to be specific for cytomegalovirus antigens. In a later genetic analysis, fewer N-insertions in productive TCRs were reported among donors in an Asian-associated ancestry cluster than the roughly 640-donor mean. In a later genetic analysis, a missense DCLRE1C variant was associated with V-gene and J-gene trimming of TCR beta chains, and the association was replicated in an independent cohort. A cluster of highly shared sequence variants was judged likely to be a technical artifact of the sequencing pipeline. Because counts were too low, fewer than 20 rarely observed V segments, including chromosome 9 orphons, were excluded from the earlier analysis of about 500 of the donors. Correlated functional status among segregating V segments might be attributable to linkage disequilibrium, but an unknown experimental factor could not be ruled out. Cytomegalovirus status was reported to be diagnosed by the classifier with high specificity and sensitivity in both the original and validation cohorts. In a later analysis, several top co-occurrence clusters were reported to appear linked to parvovirus B19, influenza, CMV and Epstein-Barr virus. According to a later analysis, TCR association rates differed among HLA loci, with DRB1 alleles showing the most associated TCRs and HLA-C alleles showing the fewest. At a false discovery rate of 0.05, a later analysis linked approximately 18,000 TCR beta sequences to specific HLA alleles. A further reported finding was that TCR beta sequences accurately predicted the HLA-A and HLA-B alleles for most subjects in the first cohort. In this cohort, only TCR beta chains were sequenced, and detectable features were limited by the absence of alpha or paired-chain data. Most TCR sequences were seen in very few donors, while some public TCRs were found in many individuals. HLA typing was unavailable for some donors at each locus, so association tests used only the typed subset. Broadly in line with IMGT annotations, most TCR beta V segments showed up in productive rearrangements about 87% or about 30% of the time in an earlier analysis of some 590 of the donors. Because the 87-base-pair reads could not distinguish some IMGT-functional V segments, including TRBV6-2 and TRBV6-3, those segments were excluded. The only immune exposure information available for the cohort was CMV serostatus. The presence/absence analyses assumed that sequencing depth was roughly uniform across donors, and that assumption may not be true. In a later analysis, HLA-associated TCR beta chains were found to be more clonally expanded and to have lower generation probabilities than equally common non-associated chains. The study gave a list of around 170 TCR beta chains associated with cytomegalovirus.

In total, roughly 670 healthy bone marrow donors made up the cohort. All cohort members were sampled while nominally healthy, although unrecorded immune exposures were likely present. The donor was CMV seronegative and was included in the group of around 320 seronegative cohort members. A peripheral blood sample was provided by each donor, and peripheral blood mononuclear cells were used for TCR beta sequencing. The Qiagen DNeasy Blood Extraction Kit was used to extract genomic DNA from the blood cell samples. Libraries were built with the immunoSEQ multiplex PCR assay. The multiplex PCR relied on a mix of 60 forward primers for TCR Vbeta segments and 13 reverse primers for TCR Jbeta segments. Amplification of the CDR3 region of rearranged TCR beta genes was performed with a multiplex PCR assay on genomic DNA. The amplified TCR beta libraries were sequenced on the Illumina HiSeq System as 87-base-pair reads. The original pipeline was this. Across the 670 or so repertoires, a later analysis counted some 81 million unique TCR beta chains, roughly 11 million of which were shared by at least two donors. Raw reads were error-corrected and collapsed into unique sequences with a nearest-neighbor algorithm that merged closely related sequences to remove PCR and sequencing errors. CDR3 sequences were aligned to IMGT reference sequences to assign V, D and J gene segments. Each retained sequence needed at least a six-nucleotide match to both a V gene segment and a J gene segment. Rearrangements were classified as productive when the CDR3 lacked stop codons and remained in frame with V and J, and all other rearrangements were classified as non-productive. CDR3 was defined according to IMGT convention as the region running from the second conserved V-encoded cysteine to the conserved J-encoded phenylalanine. In an earlier analysis of more than 550 of the donors, sequences lacking an unambiguous match to a single V gene segment were excluded. In an earlier analysis of roughly 600 of the donors, a V segment was called functional when productive rearrangements were above 56.7%, and segregating when the standard deviation between donors exceeded 5%. To diagnose cytomegalovirus status from the catalog of TCR beta chain sequences, a statistical classification framework was built. A later analysis assigned V and J genes by comparing TCR nucleotide sequences with IMGT/GENE-DB human TR gene sequences. The TCRdist pipeline was used in a later analysis to assign CDR3 sequences and most-parsimonious VDJ recombination scenarios. In a later analysis, every TCR beta chain was defined by the combination of its CDR3 amino acid sequence and its V-gene family, and reads without a unique V-gene family were dropped. A later analysis removed nearly 600 highly shared, low-generation-probability nucleotide sequences to deal with suspected cross-contamination and a sequencing artifact. In a later analysis, a clonal expansion index for each public chain was calculated from normalized within-repertoire ranks of inferred template counts. A later analysis computed generation probabilities with a VDJ recombination model fitted to out-of-frame rearrangements, and checked the results against IGoR. In a later analysis, hypergeometric tests were used to score TCR-TCR, TCR-HLA and TCR-CMV co-occurrence, with a repertoire-size bias correction applied to TCR pairs. False discovery rates were estimated in a later analysis by permuting HLA or CMV assignments 20 times. A later analysis grouped co-occurring TCRs with DBSCAN, adding TCRdist sequence similarity when clustering within HLA-allele-positive subsets. For co-occurrence clustering, repertoires with fewer than 30,000 or more than 120,000 public chains were excluded, along with a handful of repertoires with anomalous nucleotide sharing. This immuneACCESS table, as held by TCRdb, lists in-frame sequences with V and J called but not all clones. Of the missing ones, under half trace to an unresolved V gene in checked studies; the others have no known cause. Clone size and V and J calls were adopted from that table, with D and trimming inferred from the DNA. The sample table gives 150,000 or so clones. The ten most abundant clones make up approximately 1.8% of the sample.

The germline ends are 19 bases apart after V is trimmed by 8 bases and J by 2 bases. The CDR3 holds 16 amino acids from the cysteine to the phenylalanine. Only the CDR3 portion is preserved as DNA: 48 bases, with reading frame beginning at the first base. The germline V gene encodes CDR1 MDHEN and CDR2 SYDVKM. Sequencing was performed on PBMCs. The origin of this receptor is a man aged 18 to 29 in good health and CMV-seronegative. In this chain, TRBV28 is recombined with TRBJ1-3, with a tentative D gene TRBD1 over 6 matching bases. The CDR3 region has the sequence CASAFPQGAAGNTIYF. The nucleotide sequence reads TGTGCCAGCGCCTTCCCACAGGGTGCGGCTGGAAACACCATATATTTT.